The 20 T cell receptor beta chains below all came from one sample that was sequenced in a study of T cells after yellow fever vaccination. TCRdb re-called the 5' RACE reads through MiXCR, storing one row per CDR3 protein. The data contain more than 450,000 distinct CDR3 sequences, 21% of them singletons. The material was PBMCs, obtained 20 to 25 days after the first yellow fever vaccination. These receptors were collected from a man younger than 35 who received the YFV17D yellow fever vaccine.

This clonotype was seen more than once but under ten times. This chain connects TRBV20-1 to TRBJ2-2, with D hard to call. The CDR3 loop spans 13 amino acids. V was pared by 3 bases and J by 1 base, with 6 bases between. Germline CDR1 reads DFQATT; CDR2 reads SNEGSKA (reference sequence). CDR3 sequence: CSASYGNTGELFF. CDR3 coding DNA: TGCAGTGCTAGTTACGGGAACACCGGGGAGCTGTTTTTT.

J is TRBJ1-1 and V is TRBV20-1; D unresolved. Germline CDR1 reads DFQATT; CDR2 reads SNEGSKA (reference sequence). The CDR3 has 13 residues. V was pared by 3 bases and J by 3 bases, with 11 bases between. The DNA of the CDR3 is TGCAGTGCTAGTCCCGGGGAACACACTGAAGCTTTCTTT. Amino acid sequence: CSASPGEHTEAFF.

This clonotype occurred a few times. This chain links TRBV5-1 with TRBJ2-3; D is unresolved. Germline loops: CDR1 SGHRS, CDR2 YFSETQ. The V and J ends lost 3 bases and 1 base respectively, with 15 bases between them. There are 16 residues in the CDR3. In DNA, the CDR3 is TGCGCCAGCAGCTCGTGGGGTGGGCAGGGCACAGATACGCAGTATTTT. As protein: CASSSWGGQGTDTQYF.

CDR3 amino acids: CASSYIQGSGANVLTF. As DNA, the CDR3 is TGTGCCAGCAGCTATATACAGGGGTCCGGGGCCAACGTCCTGACTTTC. This chain joins TRBV27 and TRBJ2-6; TRBD1 agrees at 7 bases. Germline V gene data show CDR1 as MNHEY and CDR2 as SMNVEV (reference sequence). The CDR3 totals 16 residues. The trim removed 6 bases at V and 4 bases at J, leaving 9 bases unmatched.

The chain uses TRBV4-1 and TRBJ2-5; D may be TRBD1 (5 bases). Germline CDR1 reads MGHRA; CDR2 reads YSYEKL. Trimming stripped 0 bases from V and 3 bases from J, with 14 bases between. This CDR3 spans 16 amino acids. CDR3 DNA: TGCGCCAGCAGCCAAGATCTTTCCGACAGAAAAGAGACCCAGTACTTC. Protein sequence: CASSQDLSDRKETQYF.

This clonotype was seen a few times. The chain combines TRBV25-1 with TRBJ1-1; D ambiguous. This CDR3 has 13 amino acids. Trimming took 4 bases from V and 4 from J, leaving 10 bases between them. The germline CDR1 and CDR2 sequences are MGHDK and SYGVNS. The CDR3 spells CASSGSFGTEAFF. The CDR3 DNA follows: TGTGCCAGCAGTGGATCGTTTGGCACTGAAGCTTTCTTT.

The V call is TRBV6-6, the J call TRBJ2-3; TRBD1 might be the D (5 bases). The CDR3 loop spans 11 amino acids. V was shortened by 8 bases and J by 3 bases, with 6 bases between the two germline ends. Germline CDR1 reads MNHNY; CDR2 reads SVGAGI (reference sequence). CDR3 nucleotide sequence: TGTGCCAGCGGGGCAACAGATACGCAGTATTTT. This codes for CASGATDTQYF.

The CDR3 DNA is TGTGCCAGCAGTACCCGACAGGTGGCCCAGCATTTT. This encodes CASSTRQVAQHF. The chain couples TRBV6-6 to TRBJ1-5; the D gene is possibly TRBD1 (6 bases). V dropped 5 bases and J dropped 11 bases, with 13 bases sitting between them. Germline V gene data show CDR1 as MNHNY and CDR2 as SVGAGI (reference sequence). The CDR3 runs to 12 residues.

In DNA form, the CDR3 reads TGCGCCAGCAGCTTGGACAGCCGGCGAGAGCAGTTCTTC. This sequence encodes CASSLDSRREQFF. The V call is TRBV5-1, the J call TRBJ2-1; D not resolved. The CDR3 contains 13 residues. Trimming took 0 bases from V and 10 from J, leaving 11 bases between them. The V gene's germline CDR1 is SGHRS and CDR2 YFSETQ.

This clonotype came up a few times. This rearrangement joins TRBV18 to TRBJ1-1; D might be TRBD1 (6 bases). Germline V gene data show CDR1 as KGHSH and CDR2 as LQKENI. V was clipped by 2 bases and J by 0 bases, with 10 bases between them. The CDR3 has 15 residues. The chain's CDR3 is CASSPAGQMNTEAFF. For the CDR3, the DNA is TGTGCCAGCTCACCAGCGGGACAAATGAACACTGAAGCTTTCTTT.

This clonotype appeared a few times. V usage is TRBV5-1 and J usage is TRBJ2-1; a possible D gene is TRBD1 (6 bases). Germline V gene lookup returns CDR1 SGHRS and CDR2 YFSETQ. CDR3 length: 13 amino acids. V shed 8 bases and J shed 6 bases, with 15 bases lying between them. In DNA, the CDR3 is TGCGCCAGTCAGAACAGGGTTAGCAATGAGCAGTTCTTC. The encoded protein is CASQNRVSNEQFF.

The chain combines TRBV6-1 with TRBJ2-2; 7 nucleotides agree with TRBD1. This CDR3 has 15 amino acids. Germline loops: CDR1 MNHNS, CDR2 SASEGT. The V gene end was trimmed by 4 bases and the J gene end by 6 bases; junction bases not matched to a gene: 8. DNA for the CDR3: TGTGCCAGCAGTGTAGACAGGGTTGAGGCCGGGGAGCTGTTTTTT. It codes for CASSVDRVEAGELFF.

This chain links TRBV4-1 with TRBJ2-2, with 10 bases fitting TRBD2. Germline V gene sequence: CDR1 MGHRA, CDR2 YSYEKL. J was trimmed by 7 bases and V by 6 bases; bases with no gene match: 14. This CDR3 contains 17 residues. CDR3 nucleotides: TGCGCCAGCAGTCTTGGGGCTAGCGGGGGCGATAGCGGGGAGCTGTTTTTT. As protein: CASSLGASGGDSGELFF.

This clonotype has ten or more counts. The rearrangement joins TRBV4-3 to TRBJ2-3, with TRBD2 matching over 14 bases. Germline V CDR1 and CDR2: LGHNA, YSLEER. Trimming took 5 bases from V and 5 from J; bases not matched to a gene: 9. CDR3 length equals 17 residues. DNA of the CDR3: TGCGCCAGCAGCTTCTCGACTAGCGGGGGGGCCGGAGATACGCAGTATTTT. Its translation is CASSFSTSGGAGDTQYF.

The chain uses TRBV20-1 and TRBJ2-7, with 7 positions matching TRBD2. Germline-derived CDR1 and CDR2 are DFQATT and SNEGSKA (reference sequence). V was clipped by 4 bases and J by 0 bases; unmatched bases: 6. This CDR3 region has 14 residues. CDR3 coding DNA: TGCAGTGCTACCAGCGGGGAGAGCTCCTACGAGCAGTACTTC. Translation gives CSATSGESSYEQYF.

This clonotype was seen repeatedly, ten times or more. The chain has TRBV4-1 and TRBJ2-1, with 7 bases identical to TRBD2. Germline V gene lookup returns CDR1 MGHRA and CDR2 YSYEKL. J lost 1 base, V lost 4 bases, and 4 bases had no gene match. The CDR3 is 15 amino acids. DNA for the CDR3: TGCGCCAGCAGCCTCCCGGGGGGTTCCTACAATGAGCAGTTCTTC. Protein sequence: CASSLPGGSYNEQFF.

The chain employs TRBV5-6 and TRBJ2-5; D might be TRBD1 or TRBD2, each matching 5 bases. The CDR3 is made up of 16 amino acids. Germline V gene lookup returns CDR1 SGHDT and CDR2 YYEEEE. Trimming stripped 2 bases from V and 7 bases from J, with 21 bases between. In nucleotides, the CDR3 is TGTGCCAGCAGCTTCCTCGGGACGCGGAGGTTGTGGACCCAGTACTTC. This translates into CASSFLGTRRLWTQYF.

The V gene is TRBV5-1, the J gene TRBJ2-7; D is unclear. Germline V gene lookup returns CDR1 SGHRS and CDR2 YFSETQ. The CDR3 is 15 residues long. V lost 4 bases and J 4 bases, leaving 18 bases between the germline ends. CDR3 nucleotide sequence: TGCGCCAGCAGCCCAACCGGGTCCAACCAATACGAGCAGTACGTC. This sequence encodes CASSPTGSNQYEQYV.

This clonotype occurred a few times. The rearrangement links TRBV20-1 to TRBJ2-4; D is unclear. V was shortened by 6 bases and J by 0 bases, with 9 bases between the two germline ends. The germline gives CDR1 DFQATT, CDR2 SNEGSKA (reference sequence). CDR3 length: 13 amino acids. In DNA, the CDR3 is TGCAGTGCAAAGGAACTAGCCAAAAACATTCAGTACTTC. Translating it yields CSAKELAKNIQYF.

The rearrangement joins TRBV6-5 to TRBJ1-1, with a possible D match to TRBD1 (5 bases). The V end lost 0 bases, the J end lost 2 bases, and 13 bases lay between the germline ends. The length of the CDR3 is 16 residues. Germline values: CDR1 MNHEY, CDR2 SVGAGI. The CDR3 coding sequence is TGTGCCAGCAGTTACTCGACAGCAGCGGGAAACACTGAAGCTTTCTTT. Residues: CASSYSTAAGNTEAFF.